The T cell receptor beta chain under discussion was sequenced for a study of T cell responses to AZD1222 COVID-19 vaccine (dated by TCRdb to the early 2020s). Study-wide context: Because spike-specific TCR depth and breadth did not differ between the two schedules, AZD1222 recipients who got a second dose at roughly 4 weeks were pooled with those who got a second dose at roughly 12 weeks. TCR sequencing covered fewer than 250 trial participants: 200 to 220 given two doses of AZD1222 and 26 given two doses of MenACWY control vaccine. Trial participants were enrolled by age into subgroups of 18-55, 56-69 and 70-plus years, and 148, 28 and 57 TCR-sequenced participants, respectively, were included in these subgroups. Points the paper makes about the study in general: The 56-69-year group was small, and its depth increase did not reach significance, likely because of low power. CD4 TCRs associated with the vaccine covered the entire spike protein, and the dominant responses were in regions 160-218 and 743-854. A significant rise in spike-specific TCR breadth and depth was observed after two AZD1222 doses relative to day 0 and relative to MenACWY recipients. Conclusions about previously exposed vaccinees were limited because only six AZD1222 recipients were SARS-CoV-2 seropositive at baseline. Nearly half of unique spike-specific TCRs reportedly recognized epitopes outside regions mutated in the B.1.351 and B.1.1.7 variants. Participants were mostly white British and included more females than males, and it was suggested by the authors that clonal diversity may have been underestimated. Because no samples from the day 14 peak response were available, repertoires could be characterized only after the peak T cell response.

The time point label here, explained by the study, means: baseline before first vaccination. Vaccinee samples were obtained from the UK trials COV001 and COV002, which included a single-blind randomized controlled phase 2/3 trial of AZD1222 (ChAdOx1 nCoV-19) in healthy adults. For TCRbeta chain sequencing, PBMC samples from trial participants were taken at day 0 and at day 28 after the second dose. The CDR3 regions of human TCRbeta chains were analyzed by immunosequencing. The authors processed their data as follows. Repertoire TCRs were matched against a reference library of SARS-CoV-2-specific TCRs generated with the MIRA antigen-specificity platform. Breadth was defined as the fraction of unique TCRs that were SARS-CoV-2-associated, and depth was defined as the fraction of total T cells that were SARS-CoV-2-associated. Each spike-specific TCR was assigned to its reactive spike region and to a CD4 or CD8 class using the MIRA data. Log10-transformed breadth and depth values were compared by one-way ANOVA with Sidak's multiple comparisons tests. What TCRdb holds here is the immuneACCESS table cut down to in-frame rearrangements. Part of the clones is not present; checked against another copy, under half of the missing clones reflect an unresolved V gene, and the others are unexplained. Clone size and the V and J calls come from that table; the DNA yielded D and trimming. This sample is represented by some 130,000 clones; around nine tenths of them were singletons. The top ten clonotypes cover under 2.5% of the sample.

The CDR1 and CDR2 encoded by the germline V gene are SGHAT and FQNNGV. The junction shows trimming of 5 bases on V and 6 bases on J, plus 19 bases between the germline ends. From its cysteine to its phenylalanine, the CDR3 spans 15 amino acids. Here the CDR3 DNA is all that survives: 45 bases in frame from base 1. For this clone: There is no known antigen for this receptor. No base quality values were provided; no much bigger clone lies one nucleotide off.

The sequence was collected from an adult in good health. The receptor chain draws on TRBV11-2 and TRBJ1-2; TRBD1 might be the D gene, on 5 matching bases. The sequencing here drew on peripheral blood, taken on day 0 of AZD1222 vaccination. For the CDR3, the sequence is CASSPPGWGPNGYTF. Read as DNA, the sequence is TGTGCCAGCAGCCCCCCCGGGTGGGGACCTAATGGCTACACCTTC.